The entry below describes one TCR beta chain. The antigen is undetermined. This sample stems from a study of cytomegalovirus exposure and HLA in healthy donors. Findings and limits, study-wide: The authors enumerated roughly 180 TCR beta chains as linked to cytomegalovirus.

Trimming took 3 bases from V and 0 from J, leaving 9 bases between them. The germline V gene has CDR1 SGHTA and CDR2 FQGNSA. The CDR3 consists of 15 residues. The PCR contained 60 Vbeta and 13 Jbeta primers. Authors' analysis steps: A later analysis counted 80 million or so unique TCR beta chains, about 11 million shared. Only in-frame clones appear in the TCRdb table, and some are missing; sequencing was by immunoSEQ multiplex PCR. V, J and clone size derive from that table, while D and trimming were established from the DNA sequence. In the table there are 100,000 to 120,000 clones, about 80% of which are singletons.

The source of this sequence is a woman aged 55-70 years in good health and CMV-seropositive. Sequencing input: PBMCs. The chain couples TRBV7-2 to TRBJ2-1; perhaps TRBD1 as D (5 bases). The CDR3 is CASSLGPSSYNEQFF. CDR3 nucleotide sequence: TGTGCCAGCAGCTTGGGGCCGAGCTCCTACAATGAGCAGTTCTTC.